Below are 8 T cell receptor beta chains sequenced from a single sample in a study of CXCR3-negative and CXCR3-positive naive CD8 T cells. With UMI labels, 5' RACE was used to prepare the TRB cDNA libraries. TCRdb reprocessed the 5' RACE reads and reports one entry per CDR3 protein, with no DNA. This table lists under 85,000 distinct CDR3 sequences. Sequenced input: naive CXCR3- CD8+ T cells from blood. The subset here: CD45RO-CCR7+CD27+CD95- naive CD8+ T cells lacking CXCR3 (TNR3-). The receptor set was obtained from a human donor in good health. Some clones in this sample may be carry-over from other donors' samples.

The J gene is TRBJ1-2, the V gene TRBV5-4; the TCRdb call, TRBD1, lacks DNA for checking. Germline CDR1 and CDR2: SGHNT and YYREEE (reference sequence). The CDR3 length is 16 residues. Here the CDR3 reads CASSLQSQGTHYGYTF. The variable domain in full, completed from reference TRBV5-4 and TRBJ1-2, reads ETGVTQSPTHLIKTRGQQVTLRCSSQSGHNTVSWYQQALGQGPQFIFQYYREEENGRGNFPPRFSGLQFPNYSSELNVNALELDDSALYLCASSLQSQGTHYGYTFGSGTRLTVV.

This CDR3 is CASSLVQGSETQYF. The chain is built from TRBV11-2 and TRBJ2-5; the TRBD1 assignment by TCRdb is unverifiable without DNA. This CDR3 has 14 residues. The germline gives CDR1 SGHAT, CDR2 FQNNGV.

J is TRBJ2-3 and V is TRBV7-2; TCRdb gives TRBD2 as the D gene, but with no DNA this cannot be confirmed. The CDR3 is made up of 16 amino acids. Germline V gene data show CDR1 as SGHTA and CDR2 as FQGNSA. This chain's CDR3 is CASSPPSGREADTQYF. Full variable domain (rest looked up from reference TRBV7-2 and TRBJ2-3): GAGVSQSPSNKVTEKGKDVELRCDPISGHTALYWYRQSLGQGLEFLIYFQGNSAPDKSGLPSDRFSAERTGGSVSTLTIQRTQQEDSAVYLCASSPPSGREADTQYFGPGTRLTVL.

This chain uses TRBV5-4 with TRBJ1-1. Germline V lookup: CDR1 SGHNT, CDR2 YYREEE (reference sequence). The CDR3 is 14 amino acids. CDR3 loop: CASSLVRGNTEAFF.

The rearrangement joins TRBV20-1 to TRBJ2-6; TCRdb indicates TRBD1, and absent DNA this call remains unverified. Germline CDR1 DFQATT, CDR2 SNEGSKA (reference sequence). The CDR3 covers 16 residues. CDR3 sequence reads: CSAIGPGGPGANVLTF.

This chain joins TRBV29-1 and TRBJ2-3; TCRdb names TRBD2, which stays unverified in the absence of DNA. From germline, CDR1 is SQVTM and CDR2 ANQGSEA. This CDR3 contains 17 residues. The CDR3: CSVEYGTSGGFTDTQYF.

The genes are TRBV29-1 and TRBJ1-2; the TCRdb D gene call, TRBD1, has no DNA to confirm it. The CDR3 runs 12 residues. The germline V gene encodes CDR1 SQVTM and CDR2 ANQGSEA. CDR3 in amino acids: CSATGEDYGYTF.

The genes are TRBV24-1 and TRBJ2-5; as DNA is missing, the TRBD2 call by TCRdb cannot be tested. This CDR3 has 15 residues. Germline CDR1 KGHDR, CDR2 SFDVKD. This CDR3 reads CATSDYTSGEETQYF.